This T cell receptor (beta chain) originates from a study of shared clonotypes between healthy human individuals. V was shortened by 3 bases and J by 3 bases, with 7 bases between the two germline ends. Germline CDR1 is MNHEY and CDR2 is SVGAGI. There are 13 residues in the CDR3. General study findings and limits: Non-shared clonotypes were found to have lower generation probabilities than the clonotypes that were shared by all four of the sorted-subset donors.

Comment on this clone: The antigen remains unidentified.

Clones were read by immunoSEQ multiplex PCR, and TCRdb kept only the in-frame ones, dropping some. The sample includes a few hundred thousand clones, over 75% of them seen just once. Material for sequencing was memory CD8+ T cells sorted from blood. Subset indicated: CD45RO+ cells pooled with CCR7-negative TemRA cells. The TCR sequence derives from a man aged 18 to 30 in good health. The V and J genes are TRBV6-5 and TRBJ2-3; D remains ambiguous. CDR3 region: CASSYWQTDTQYF. The CDR3 DNA sequence: TGTGCCAGCAGTTATTGGCAAACAGATACGCAGTATTTT.